The 13 T cell receptor beta chains reported below all come from one sample, sequenced in a study of blood T cell repertoires in COVID-19. The repertoire was sequenced with immunoSEQ multiplex PCR; TCRdb's copy has only in-frame clones and lacks some. The sample records nearly 200,000 clones, roughly 90% being singletons. The specimen sequenced was PBMCs or T cells enriched from blood (not recorded which). The source is a woman between 18 and 30 years old who had recovered from COVID-19.

The chain links TRBV7-9 to TRBJ2-1, with D hard to call. This CDR3 has 14 amino acids. The V gene's germline CDR1 is SEHNR and CDR2 FQNEAQ (reference sequence). Between the trimmed V and J ends, which lost 1 base and 5 bases, there was a span of 9 bases. CDR3 residues: CASSLVGSNNEQFF. CDR3 sequence (DNA): TGTGCCAGCAGCTTAGTGGGCAGTAACAATGAGCAGTTCTTC. Supplemented by reference TRBV7-9 and TRBJ2-1, the full variable domain reads DTGVSQNPRHKITKRGQNVTFRCDPISEHNRLYWYRQTLGQGPEFLTYFQNEAQLEKSRLLSDRFSAERPKGSFSTLEIQRTEQGDSAMYLCASSLVGSNNEQFFGPGTRLTVL.

This rearrangement joins TRBV7-2 to TRBJ2-3; 9 bases agree with TRBD1. V shed 4 bases and J 1 base; nucleotides not matched to a gene: 6. The CDR3 length is 16 residues. Germline loops: CDR1 SGHTA, CDR2 FQGNSA. CDR3 loop: CASSSYRGRRTDTQYF. The CDR3 nucleotides read TGTGCCAGCAGCTCATACAGGGGGCGCCGCACAGATACGCAGTATTTT.

V and J are TRBV23-1 and TRBJ1-2; D is undetermined. TRBV23-1 is given ORF status, its function remaining uncertain. The CDR3 sequence is 17 residues long. V gave up 3 bases and J gave up 2 bases, with 19 bases separating them. CDR3 sequence: CASSHGEIAGSNYGYTF. In DNA form, the CDR3 reads TGCGCCAGCAGTCACGGAGAAATTGCGGGTTCCAACTATGGCTACACCTTC.

The chain has TRBV5-1 and TRBJ2-5; no definite D call. The CDR3 is 13 amino acids. Trimming pared 3 bases from V and 5 bases from J, leaving 11 bases between. Germline loops: CDR1 SGHRS, CDR2 YFSETQ. CDR3 residues: CASSSQVQETQYF. The CDR3 DNA sequence: TGCGCCAGCAGCTCCCAGGTCCAGGAGACCCAGTACTTC.

The V gene is TRBV24-1, the J gene TRBJ1-2; 7 bases map to TRBD1. Germline-derived CDR1 and CDR2 are KGHDR and SFDVKD. This CDR3 has 18 residues. The V segment lost 4 bases and the J segment 2 bases; nucleotides outside the gene matches: 15. The CDR3 loop reads CATSDFDTGEGGNYGYTF. Written as DNA, the CDR3 is TGTGCCACCAGTGACTTCGACACCGGCGAAGGGGGCAACTATGGCTACACCTTC.

This sequence joins TRBV11-2 and TRBJ1-2, with 9 bases matching TRBD1. V lost 1 base and J lost 5; bases outside the gene matches: 5. Germline CDR1 and CDR2: SGHAT and FQNNGV. CDR3 length equals 15 residues. The CDR3 sequence: CASSLGQGVWYGYTF. CDR3 DNA: TGTGCCAGCAGCTTAGGACAGGGGGTTTGGTATGGCTACACCTTC.

The chain couples TRBV19 to TRBJ1-1; weak D call: TRBD1 (5 bases). CDR3 length: 13 amino acids. Germline V gene data show CDR1 as LNHDA and CDR2 as SQIVND (reference sequence). V lost 3 bases, J lost 5 bases, and 10 bases lay in between. The DNA of the CDR3 is TGTGCCAGTAGTATGGGGGGAAGTACTGAAGCTTTCTTT. This encodes CASSMGGSTEAFF.

The rearrangement joins TRBV21-1 to TRBJ2-5; the D call in the table, TRBD2, was not verified against the DNA. TRBV21-1 has pseudogene status. The CDR3 has 15 residues. The CDR3 bases are TGTGCCAGCAGCAAAGCGTCCCGGGAATTCGGGACCCAGTACTTC. It translates to CASSKASREFGTQYF.

V and J are TRBV7-9 and TRBJ2-3; TRBD2 matches 11 bases. Germline values: CDR1 SEHNR, CDR2 FQNEAQ (reference sequence). This CDR3 is built from 19 residues. Trimming at V came to 4 bases and at J to 0 bases, leaving 12 bases not matched to a gene. CDR3 DNA sequence: TGTGCCAGCAGCTCGACCATAGCGGGGGGGATGGGTAGCACAGATACGCAGTATTTT. Translated, it gives CASSSTIAGGMGSTDTQYF.

CDR3 coding DNA: TGTGCCAGCACCTACACAGGGTTGGAGCAGTTCTTC. It translates to CASTYTGLEQFF. The chain has TRBV2 and TRBJ2-1; a possible D gene is TRBD1 (6 bases). The germline V and J ends were trimmed by 7 bases and 10 bases, with 14 bases remaining between them. The CDR3 is made up of 12 amino acids. In germline, CDR1 is SNHLY, CDR2 FYNNEI.

J is TRBJ1-2 and V is TRBV30, with 7 bases fitting TRBD1. The CDR3 length is 12 residues. Germline V gene data show CDR1 as GTSNPN and CDR2 as SVGIG (reference sequence). V was pared by 3 bases and J by 8 bases, with 6 bases of the junction left unmatched. CDR3 protein: CAWRPTGVGYTF. CDR3 sequence (DNA): TGTGCCTGGAGACCAACAGGGGTCGGCTACACCTTC.

This chain uses TRBV27 with TRBJ1-1, with D possibly matching TRBD1 (5 bases). Trimming took off 7 bases at V and 1 base at J, with 10 bases between the two ends. The CDR3 covers 13 residues. CDR1 is MNHEY, CDR2 SMNVEV, per germline (reference sequence). CDR3 nucleotide sequence: TGTGCCAGCAACAGCAGGGAGAACACTGAAGCTTTCTTT. Its translation: CASNSRENTEAFF.

CDR3 sequence: CASSLPLRFETAYEQYF. The CDR3 nucleotides are TGTGCCAGCAGCTTACCCCTGCGATTCGAAACCGCCTACGAGCAGTACTTC. This chain uses TRBV11-2 with TRBJ2-7; D remains ambiguous. Germline V lookup: CDR1 SGHAT, CDR2 FQNNGV. The V end lost 2 bases, the J end lost 2 bases, and 19 bases lay between the germline ends. This CDR3 has 17 amino acids.